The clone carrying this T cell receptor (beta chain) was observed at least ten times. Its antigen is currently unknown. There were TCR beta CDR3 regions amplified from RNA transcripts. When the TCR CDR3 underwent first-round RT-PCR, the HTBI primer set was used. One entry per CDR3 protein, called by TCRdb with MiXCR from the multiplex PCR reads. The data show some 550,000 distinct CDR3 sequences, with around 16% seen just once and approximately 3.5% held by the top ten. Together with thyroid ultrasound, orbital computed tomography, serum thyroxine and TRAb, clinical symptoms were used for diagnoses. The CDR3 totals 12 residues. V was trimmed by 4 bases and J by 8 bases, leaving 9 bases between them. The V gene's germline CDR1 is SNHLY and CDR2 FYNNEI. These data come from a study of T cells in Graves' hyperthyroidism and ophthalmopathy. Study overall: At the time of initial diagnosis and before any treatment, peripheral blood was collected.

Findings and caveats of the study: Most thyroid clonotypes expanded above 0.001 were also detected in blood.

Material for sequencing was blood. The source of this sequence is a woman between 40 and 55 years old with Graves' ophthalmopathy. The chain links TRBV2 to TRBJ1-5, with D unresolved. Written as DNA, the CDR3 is TGTGCCAGCAGTGTTAGTTTTAAGCCCCAGCATTTT. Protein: CASSVSFKPQHF.